Presented here are 27 T cell receptor beta chains from one specimen sequenced in a study of graft-versus-host responses after intestinal transplantation. Antigens of these TCRs are unknown. The repertoire was sequenced with immunoSEQ multiplex PCR; TCRdb's copy has only in-frame clones and lacks some. The sample consists of tens of thousands of clones, about 94% of them appearing once. The material sequenced was unstimulated CD4+ T cells sorted from spleen or lymph node cells, taken before transplant. The receptors come from a human donor who was the organ donor for an intestinal transplant.

V is TRBV28 and J is TRBJ2-7; TRBD1 aligns across 8 bases. This CDR3 comprises 13 residues. V gave up 6 bases and J gave up 6 bases; unmatched junction bases: 7. In germline, CDR1 is MDHEN, CDR2 SYDVKM. For the CDR3, the DNA is TGTGCCAGCAGAAACGGACAGGGCACCGAGCAGTACTTC. It yields the protein CASRNGQGTEQYF.

The rearrangement joins TRBV5-4 to TRBJ1-2, with a possible D match to TRBD1 (5 bases). CDR3 length: 14 residues. The V gene's germline CDR1 is SGHNT and CDR2 YYREEE (reference sequence). V was shortened by 4 bases and J by 4 bases, with 14 bases between the two germline ends. CDR3 sequence reads: CASSSGGQGYGYTF. The CDR3 bases are TGTGCCAGCAGCAGTGGAGGACAAGGCTATGGCTACACCTTC.

The chain recombines TRBV30 with TRBJ1-1; no reliable D call. Germline values: CDR1 GTSNPN, CDR2 SVGIG (reference sequence). The CDR3 contains 12 residues. V was pared by 4 bases and J by 0 bases, with 6 bases between. The CDR3 loop is CAWNSMNTEAFF. The CDR3 DNA sequence: TGTGCCTGGAACAGTATGAACACTGAAGCTTTCTTT. The full variable domain, completed using reference TRBV30 and TRBJ1-1, is SQTIHQWPATLVQPVGSPLSLECTVEGTSNPNLYWYRQAAGRGLQLLFYSVGIGQISSEVPQNLSASRPQDRQFILSSKKLLLSDSGFYLCAWNSMNTEAFFGQGTRLTVV.

This sequence joins TRBV2 and TRBJ1-1; the match to TRBD1 covers 9 bases. CDR1 and CDR2 from the germline V gene are SNHLY and FYNNEI. V lost 5 bases, J lost 3 bases, and 4 bases stayed unmatched. The CDR3 is made up of 14 amino acids. The CDR3, as DNA: TGTGCCAGCAGTTTACAGGGGGCCCACACTGAAGCTTTCTTT. Translating gives CASSLQGAHTEAFF.

CDR3 in DNA: TGCGCCAGCAGCTTGGCCAGCCAGTTTAATTCACCCCTCCACTTT. Translating it yields CASSLASQFNSPLHF. V gene TRBV5-1 combines with J gene TRBJ1-6, with no clear D. Germline V lookup: CDR1 SGHRS, CDR2 YFSETQ. The CDR3 runs to 15 residues. V gave up 0 bases and J gave up 6 bases, with 10 bases separating them. The entire variable domain, with the rest obtained from reference TRBV5-1 and TRBJ1-6, is as follows: KAGVTQTPRYLIKTRGQQVTLSCSPISGHRSVSWYQQTPGQGLQFLFEYFSETQRNKGNFPGRFSGRQFSNSRSEMNVSTLELGDSALYLCASSLASQFNSPLHFGNGTRLTVT.

This chain links TRBV19 with TRBJ1-5; 9 positions match TRBD1. The germline V gene has CDR1 LNHDA and CDR2 SQIVND (reference sequence). The CDR3 runs 15 residues. The V and J ends lost 7 bases and 7 bases, in that order; junction bases with no gene match: 11. CDR3 nucleotides: TGTGCCAGTAACTTGGGACAGGGTTCAGGGCAGCCCCAGCATTTT. It is translated as CASNLGQGSGQPQHF.

V and J are TRBV2 and TRBJ1-2, with 11 bases aligning to TRBD1. The trim removed 4 bases at V and 3 bases at J, leaving 1 base unmatched. Germline values: CDR1 SNHLY, CDR2 FYNNEI. This CDR3 has 14 amino acids. DNA of the CDR3: TGTGCCAGCAGTGGGGACAGGGGGGACTATGGCTACACCTTC. Its protein is CASSGDRGDYGYTF. The entire variable domain, with the rest obtained from reference TRBV2 and TRBJ1-2, is as follows: EPEVTQTPSHQVTQMGQEVILRCVPISNHLYFYWYRQILGQKVEFLVSFYNNEISEKSEIFDDQFSVERPDGSNFTLKIRSTKLEDSAMYFCASSGDRGDYGYTFGSGTRLTVV.

The rearrangement uses TRBV6-5 and TRBJ1-2, with 8 bases lining up with TRBD1. CDR1 MNHEY and CDR2 SVGAGI come from the germline V gene. After removal of 2 bases from V and 0 bases from J, the junction contained 2 bases not matched to a gene. The CDR3 consists of 15 residues. The CDR3 is CASSYQGAANYGYTF. CDR3 in DNA: TGTGCCAGCAGTTACCAGGGGGCCGCTAACTATGGCTACACCTTC.

The genes are TRBV7-9 and TRBJ1-5; D is ambiguous. The germline gives CDR1 SEHNR, CDR2 FQNEAQ (reference sequence). CDR3 size: 14 residues. The germline V and J ends were trimmed by 0 bases and 3 bases, with 6 bases remaining between them. CDR3 loop: CASSLAGANQPQHF. The CDR3 coding sequence is TGTGCCAGCAGCTTAGCTGGCGCCAATCAGCCCCAGCATTTT.

V is TRBV5-1 and J is TRBJ1-1; TRBD1 is a possible D gene (5 bases). Germline V gene data show CDR1 as SGHRS and CDR2 as YFSETQ. CDR3 length: 15 residues. V lost 1 base, J lost 3 bases, and 13 bases lay in between. The CDR3 coding sequence is TGCGCCAGCAGCTTGTCCGGGGGTCTGGACACTGAAGCTTTCTTT. Amino acids: CASSLSGGLDTEAFF.

Worth noting for this clone: This specimen includes other DNA sequences encoding the same CDR3. The chain carries TRBV9 and TRBJ1-5; D is perhaps TRBD1 (6 bases). The CDR3 runs 14 residues. Germline V CDR1 and CDR2: SGDLS, YYNGEE. V lost 0 bases to trimming and J lost 2 bases, with 6 bases between them. This CDR3 reads CASSVGQGNQPQHF. CDR3 coding DNA: TGTGCCAGCAGCGTAGGACAGGGCAATCAGCCCCAGCATTTT.

This clone appeared once. The genes are TRBV7-2 and TRBJ1-2; 8 nucleotides line up with TRBD1. The CDR3 is made up of 15 amino acids. The germline gives CDR1 SGHTA, CDR2 FQGNSA. Trimming took 1 base from V and 4 from J; bases not matched to a gene: 5. The CDR3 bases are TGTGCCAGCAGCTTAGGTGGACAGGGACGCTATGGCTACACCTTC. Translating it yields CASSLGGQGRYGYTF.

V is TRBV18 and J is TRBJ1-4; D ambiguous. CDR3 length: 17 amino acids. With 4 bases removed from V and 4 bases from J, the gap between germline ends came to 19 bases. Germline lookup yields CDR1 KGHSH and CDR2 LQKENI. The CDR3 is CASSLNSPGNLNEKLFF. CDR3 sequence (DNA): TGTGCCAGCTCACTTAACTCGCCCGGGAATCTTAATGAAAAACTGTTTTTT.

This chain joins TRBV23-1 and TRBJ2-3; D unclear. TRBV23-1 is placed among ORFs of uncertain function. The CDR3 runs 14 residues. V was pared by 8 bases and J by 2 bases, with 14 bases between. The CDR3 reads CASVPEKPTDTQYF. The DNA of the CDR3 is TGCGCCAGCGTTCCGGAGAAACCCACAGATACGCAGTATTTT.

The chain recombines TRBV28 with TRBJ1-4; the D is unclear. The CDR3 runs to 14 residues. Germline V gene sequence: CDR1 MDHEN, CDR2 SYDVKM. The V end was cut by 1 base, the J end by 8 bases, with 11 bases between. The CDR3 loop reads CASSLSPIGEKLFF. The CDR3 region has the DNA TGTGCCAGCAGTTTATCCCCCATTGGGGAAAAACTGTTTTTT.

The V and J genes are TRBV28 and TRBJ1-5, with TRBD1 as a possible D gene (5 bases). Deletions cut 2 bases from V and 9 bases from J, with 23 bases between. Germline loops: CDR1 MDHEN, CDR2 SYDVKM. This CDR3 spans 17 amino acids. DNA for the CDR3: TGTGCCAGCAGTTTAGGATCTCCAGGGTCAGTGGTGCGGCCCCAGCATTTT. It translates to CASSLGSPGSVVRPQHF.

This sequence joins TRBV19 and TRBJ2-7; 10 nucleotides agree with TRBD1. Germline V gives CDR1 LNHDA, CDR2 SQIVND (reference sequence). V lost 6 bases, J lost 2 bases, and 4 bases stayed unmatched. The CDR3 loop spans 14 amino acids. CDR3 loop: CASRSDRGPYEQYF. The CDR3 DNA sequence: TGTGCCAGTAGATCCGACAGGGGGCCCTACGAGCAGTACTTC.

The J gene is TRBJ1-6, the V gene TRBV29-1; TRBD1 is a possible D gene (6 bases). V was cut by 5 bases and J by 8 bases, with 13 bases left in between. This CDR3 comprises 13 residues. Germline V lookup: CDR1 SQVTM, CDR2 ANQGSEA. CDR3 nucleotide sequence: TGCAGCGTTAGAAGGACAGATTATTCACCCCTCCACTTT. It yields the protein CSVRRTDYSPLHF.

The genes are TRBV28 and TRBJ2-2, with D perhaps matching TRBD1 or TRBD2 (6 bases each). The CDR3 is 15 residues long. Germline loops: CDR1 MDHEN, CDR2 SYDVKM. Trimming stripped 3 bases from V and 2 bases from J, with 10 bases between. The CDR3 region is CASSFGGANTGELFF. The CDR3 DNA is TGTGCCAGCAGTTTCGGGGGCGCCAACACCGGGGAGCTGTTTTTT.

The J gene is TRBJ1-5, the V gene TRBV6-4; a possible D gene is TRBD1 (5 bases). This CDR3 contains 15 residues. CDR1 and CDR2 (germline): MRHNA, SNTAGT. V was cut by 5 bases and J by 0 bases, with 11 bases left in between. CDR3: CASSRDPYSNQPQHF. The DNA for the CDR3 is TGTGCCAGCAGTCGGGACCCTTATAGCAATCAGCCCCAGCATTTT.

The chain couples TRBV13 to TRBJ1-4, with a weak D call TRBD1 (5 bases). Trimming took 5 bases from V and 5 from J, leaving 24 bases between them. The germline gives CDR1 PRHDT, CDR2 FYEKMQ (reference sequence). This CDR3 has 18 residues. CDR3 loop: CASSPGGRVPFENEKLFF. Written as DNA, the CDR3 is TGTGCCAGCAGCCCCGGCGGCAGGGTCCCCTTCGAAAATGAAAAACTGTTTTTT.

The rearrangement joins TRBV28 to TRBJ2-2; D ambiguous. CDR3 length: 15 residues. Looked up from germline, CDR1 is MDHEN and CDR2 is SYDVKM. The V end was cut by 4 bases, the J end by 1 base, with 10 bases between. For the CDR3, the DNA is TGTGCCAGCAGTTCCCAGGACCTGAACACCGGGGAGCTGTTTTTT. Translated: CASSSQDLNTGELFF.

This rearrangement joins TRBV6-5 to TRBJ1-1; unclear D gene. Per germline, CDR1 MNHEY and CDR2 SVGAGI. The CDR3 spans 13 residues. Trimming shortened V by 0 bases and J by 2 bases, and 4 bases separated the two germline ends. The CDR3 region is CASSYSANTEAFF. CDR3 coding DNA: TGTGCCAGCAGTTACTCGGCAAACACTGAAGCTTTCTTT.

This chain links TRBV28 with TRBJ2-7; weak D call: TRBD1 (6 bases). Trimming removed 2 bases from V and 10 bases from J, with 12 bases in between. The germline V gene encodes CDR1 MDHEN and CDR2 SYDVKM. CDR3 length: 12 amino acids. The CDR3 loop is CASSLPQGKQYF. Written as DNA, the CDR3 is TGTGCCAGCAGTTTACCCCAGGGGAAACAGTACTTC.

A note on this clone: Within the sample, other DNA sequences also encode this same CDR3. The V and J genes are TRBV6-6 and TRBJ1-1, with a tentative D call TRBD1 (6 bases). V dropped 0 bases and J dropped 1 base, with 6 bases sitting between them. The CDR3 consists of 14 residues. In germline, CDR1 is MNHNY, CDR2 SVGAGI (reference sequence). Here the CDR3 DNA reads TGTGCCAGCAGTTACTCGACAGGGAACACTGAAGCTTTCTTT. It encodes CASSYSTGNTEAFF.

V is TRBV5-4 and J is TRBJ1-2; D gene ambiguous. V dropped 3 bases and J dropped 4 bases, with 13 bases sitting between them. Per germline, CDR1 SGHNT and CDR2 YYREEE (reference sequence). The CDR3 contains 14 residues. CDR3 loop: CASSSPTKGYGYTF. The CDR3 DNA follows: TGTGCCAGCAGCTCTCCCACAAAGGGCTATGGCTACACCTTC. The full variable domain, with the rest looked up from reference TRBV5-4 and TRBJ1-2, is ETGVTQSPTHLIKTRGQQVTLRCSSQSGHNTVSWYQQALGQGPQFIFQYYREEENGRGNFPPRFSGLQFPNYSSELNVNALELDDSALYLCASSSPTKGYGYTFGSGTRLTVV.

This clone was detected only once. V gene TRBV20-1 combines with J gene TRBJ1-6, with no clear D. V was shortened by 6 bases and J by 5 bases, with 5 bases between the two germline ends. Per germline, CDR1 DFQATT and CDR2 SNEGSKA (reference sequence). The CDR3 covers 11 residues. The DNA for the CDR3 is TGCAGTGCAGGGAATAATTCACCCCTCCACTTT. Residues: CSAGNNSPLHF.